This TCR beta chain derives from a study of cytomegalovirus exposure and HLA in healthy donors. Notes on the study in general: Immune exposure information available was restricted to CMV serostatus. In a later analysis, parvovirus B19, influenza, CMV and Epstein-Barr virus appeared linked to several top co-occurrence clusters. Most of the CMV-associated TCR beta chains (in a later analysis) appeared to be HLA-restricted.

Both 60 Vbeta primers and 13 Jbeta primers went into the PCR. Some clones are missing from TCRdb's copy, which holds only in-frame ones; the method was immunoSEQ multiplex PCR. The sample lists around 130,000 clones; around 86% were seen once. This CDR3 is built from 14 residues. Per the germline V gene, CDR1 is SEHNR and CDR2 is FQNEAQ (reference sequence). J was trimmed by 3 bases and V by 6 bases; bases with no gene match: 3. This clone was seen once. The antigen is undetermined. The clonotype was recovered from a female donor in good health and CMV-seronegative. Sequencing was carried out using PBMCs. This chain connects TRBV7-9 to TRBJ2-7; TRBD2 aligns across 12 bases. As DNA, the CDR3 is TGTGCCAGCAGACCGGGACTAGCGGGCTACGAGCAGTACTTC. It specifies CASRPGLAGYEQYF.